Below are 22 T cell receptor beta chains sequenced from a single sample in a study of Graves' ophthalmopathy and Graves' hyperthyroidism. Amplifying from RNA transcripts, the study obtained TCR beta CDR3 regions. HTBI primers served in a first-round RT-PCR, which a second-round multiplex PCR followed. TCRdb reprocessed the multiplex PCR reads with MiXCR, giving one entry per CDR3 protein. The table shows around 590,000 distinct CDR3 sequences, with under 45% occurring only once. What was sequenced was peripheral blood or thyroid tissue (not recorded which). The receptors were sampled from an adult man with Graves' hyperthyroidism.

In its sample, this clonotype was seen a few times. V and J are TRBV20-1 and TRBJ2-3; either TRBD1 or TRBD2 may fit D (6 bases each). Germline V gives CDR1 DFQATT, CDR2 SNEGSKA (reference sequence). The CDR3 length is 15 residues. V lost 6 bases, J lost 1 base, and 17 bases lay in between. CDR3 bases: TGCAGTGCCGAGGGGGTAGCGGATGGCACAGATACGCAGTATTTT. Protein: CSAEGVADGTDTQYF.

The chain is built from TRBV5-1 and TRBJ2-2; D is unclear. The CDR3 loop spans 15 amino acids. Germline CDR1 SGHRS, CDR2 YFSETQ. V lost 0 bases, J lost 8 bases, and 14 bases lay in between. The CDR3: CASSLGARASGELFF. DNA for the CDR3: TGCGCCAGCAGCTTGGGAGCGCGTGCTTCTGGGGAGCTGTTTTTT.

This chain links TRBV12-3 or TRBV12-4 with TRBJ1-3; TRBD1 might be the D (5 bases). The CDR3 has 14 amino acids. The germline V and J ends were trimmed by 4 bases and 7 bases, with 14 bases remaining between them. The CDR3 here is CASSYSGWGNTIYF. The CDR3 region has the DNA TGTGCCAGCAGTTACAGCGGATGGGGGAACACCATATATTTT.

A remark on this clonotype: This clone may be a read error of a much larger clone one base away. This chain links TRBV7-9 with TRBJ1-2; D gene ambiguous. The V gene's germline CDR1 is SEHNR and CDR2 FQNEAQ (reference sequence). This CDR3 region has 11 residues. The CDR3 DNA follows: TGTGCCGGCAGCTCGGAGTATGGCTACACCTTC. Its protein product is CAGSSEYGYTF.

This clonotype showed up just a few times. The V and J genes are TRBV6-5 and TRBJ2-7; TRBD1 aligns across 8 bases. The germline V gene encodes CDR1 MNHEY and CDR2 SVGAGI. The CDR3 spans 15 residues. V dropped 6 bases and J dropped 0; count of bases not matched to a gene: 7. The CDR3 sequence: CASRGTGPFSYEQYF. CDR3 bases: TGTGCCAGCAGGGGGACAGGCCCCTTCTCCTACGAGCAGTACTTC.

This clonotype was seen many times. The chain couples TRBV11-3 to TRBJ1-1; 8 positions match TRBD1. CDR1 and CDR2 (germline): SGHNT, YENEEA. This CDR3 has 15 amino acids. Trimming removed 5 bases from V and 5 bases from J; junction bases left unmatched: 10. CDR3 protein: CASSTGDRPGTEAFF. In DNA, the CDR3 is TGTGCCAGCAGCACCGGGGACAGGCCCGGGACTGAAGCTTTCTTT.

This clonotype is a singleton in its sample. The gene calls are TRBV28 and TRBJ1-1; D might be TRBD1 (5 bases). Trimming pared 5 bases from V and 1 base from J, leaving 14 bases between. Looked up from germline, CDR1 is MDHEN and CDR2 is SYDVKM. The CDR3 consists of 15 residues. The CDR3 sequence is CASSPRALGNTEAFF. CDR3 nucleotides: TGTGCCAGCAGTCCCAGGGCCCTGGGGAACACTGAAGCTTTCTTT.

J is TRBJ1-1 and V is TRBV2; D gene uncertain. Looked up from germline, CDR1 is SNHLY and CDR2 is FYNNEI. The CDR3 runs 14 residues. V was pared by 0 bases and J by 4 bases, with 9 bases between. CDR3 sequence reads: CASSEAGVLTEAFF. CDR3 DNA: TGTGCCAGCAGTGAAGCGGGAGTTCTCACTGAAGCTTTCTTT.

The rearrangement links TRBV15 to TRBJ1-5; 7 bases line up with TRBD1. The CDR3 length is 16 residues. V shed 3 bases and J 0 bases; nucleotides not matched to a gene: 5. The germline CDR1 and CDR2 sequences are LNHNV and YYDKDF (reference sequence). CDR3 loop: CATSREQGNSNQPQHF. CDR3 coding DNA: TGTGCCACCAGCAGGGAACAGGGGAATAGCAATCAGCCCCAGCATTTT. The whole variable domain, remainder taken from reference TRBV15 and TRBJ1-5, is DAMVIQNPRYQVTQFGKPVTLSCSQTLNHNVMYWYQQKSSQAPKLLFHYYDKDFNNEADTPDNFQSRRPNTSFCFLDIRSPGLGDTAMYLCATSREQGNSNQPQHFGDGTRLSIL.

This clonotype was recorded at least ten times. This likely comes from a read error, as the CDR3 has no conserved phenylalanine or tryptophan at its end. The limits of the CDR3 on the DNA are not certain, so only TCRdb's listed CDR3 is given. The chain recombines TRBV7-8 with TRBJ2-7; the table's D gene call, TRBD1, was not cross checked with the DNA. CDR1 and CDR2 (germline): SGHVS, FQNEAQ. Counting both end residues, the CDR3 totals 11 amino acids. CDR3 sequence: CASSSGQTQGG.

CDR3 sequence (DNA): TGTGCCAGCAGCGACCGGACAGGGACGGCCTTTGGCTACACCTTC. Translating gives CASSDRTGTAFGYTF. V usage is TRBV7-8 and J usage is TRBJ1-2; TRBD1 matches at 8 bases. V trimming: 5 bases; J trimming: 7 bases; junction bases outside the gene matches: 12. CDR3 size: 15 residues. Germline values: CDR1 SGHVS, CDR2 FQNEAQ.

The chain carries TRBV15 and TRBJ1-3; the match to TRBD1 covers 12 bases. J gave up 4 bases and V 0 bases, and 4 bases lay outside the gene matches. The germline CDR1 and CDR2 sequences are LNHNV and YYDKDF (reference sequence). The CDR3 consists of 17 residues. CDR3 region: CATSREGTGGEGNTIYF. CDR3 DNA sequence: TGTGCCACCAGCAGAGAAGGGACAGGGGGCGAGGGAAACACCATATATTTT.

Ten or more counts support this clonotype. CDR3 loop: CASSESGALNTEAFF. The CDR3 nucleotides read TGTGCCAGCAGTGAATCAGGGGCTTTGAACACTGAAGCTTTCTTT. This chain joins TRBV25-1 and TRBJ1-1; D might be TRBD1 (6 bases). The ends were cut back, 1 base at V and 0 bases at J, with 9 bases in the middle. CDR1 and CDR2 from the germline V gene are MGHDK and SYGVNS. CDR3 length: 15 residues.

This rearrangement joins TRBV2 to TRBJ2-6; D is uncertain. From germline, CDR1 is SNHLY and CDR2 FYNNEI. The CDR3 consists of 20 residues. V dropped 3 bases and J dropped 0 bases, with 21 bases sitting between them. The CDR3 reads CASSDSRSGPSLSGANVLTF. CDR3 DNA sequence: TGTGCCAGCAGTGATAGTAGATCGGGCCCATCTCTCTCTGGGGCCAACGTCCTGACTTTC.

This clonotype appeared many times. In DNA, the CDR3 is TGTGCCAGCACCGGGGACAGGGGGGCAAATAATGAAAAACTGTTTTTT. It codes for CASTGDRGANNEKLFF. V and J are TRBV2 and TRBJ1-4; TRBD1 matches at 11 bases. V dropped 7 bases and J dropped 4; count of bases not matched to a gene: 8. Germline-derived CDR1 and CDR2 are SNHLY and FYNNEI. The CDR3 consists of 16 residues.

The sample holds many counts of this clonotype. CDR3 sequence (DNA): TGTGCCAGACAACTGCGGGAGCTTCAGGAGACCCAGTACTTC. Amino acid sequence: CARQLRELQETQYF. J is TRBJ2-5 and V is TRBV25-1; TRBD2 matches 7 bases. This CDR3 region has 14 residues. Germline values: CDR1 MGHDK, CDR2 SYGVNS. The ends lost 9 bases at V and 5 bases at J; junction bases unmatched: 12.

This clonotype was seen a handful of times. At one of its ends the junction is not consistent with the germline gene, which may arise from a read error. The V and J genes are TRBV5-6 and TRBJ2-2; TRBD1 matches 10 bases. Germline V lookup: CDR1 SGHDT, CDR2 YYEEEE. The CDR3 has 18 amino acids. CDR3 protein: CASSLVGLGQGNAGELFF. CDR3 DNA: TGTGCCAGCAGCTTGGTGGGTTTGGGACAGGGGAACGCCGGGGAGCTGTTTTTT.

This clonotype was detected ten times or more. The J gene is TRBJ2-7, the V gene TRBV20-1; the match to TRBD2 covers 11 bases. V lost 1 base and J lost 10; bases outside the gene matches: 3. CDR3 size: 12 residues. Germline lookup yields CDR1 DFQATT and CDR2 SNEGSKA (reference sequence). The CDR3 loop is CSARGLAGGQYF. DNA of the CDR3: TGCAGTGCTAGAGGCCTAGCGGGAGGTCAGTACTTC.

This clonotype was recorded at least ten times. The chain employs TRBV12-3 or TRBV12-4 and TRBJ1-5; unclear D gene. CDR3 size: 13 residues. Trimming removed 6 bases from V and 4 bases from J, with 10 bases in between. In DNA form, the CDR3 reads TGTGCCAGCAGGACCAACTGGAATCAGCCCCAGCATTTT. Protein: CASRTNWNQPQHF.

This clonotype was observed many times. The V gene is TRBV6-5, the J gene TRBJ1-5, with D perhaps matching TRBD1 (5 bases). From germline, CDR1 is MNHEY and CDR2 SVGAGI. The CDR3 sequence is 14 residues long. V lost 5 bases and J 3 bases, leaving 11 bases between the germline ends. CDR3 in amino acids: CASSPGYVNQPQHF. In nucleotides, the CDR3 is TGTGCCAGCAGTCCAGGGTACGTCAATCAGCCCCAGCATTTT.

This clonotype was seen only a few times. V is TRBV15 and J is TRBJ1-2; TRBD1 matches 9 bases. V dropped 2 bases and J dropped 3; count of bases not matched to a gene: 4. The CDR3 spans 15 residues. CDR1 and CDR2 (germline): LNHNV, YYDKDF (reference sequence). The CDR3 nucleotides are TGTGCCACCAGCAGAAGCCGGGACAGGGACTATGGCTACACCTTC. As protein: CATSRSRDRDYGYTF.

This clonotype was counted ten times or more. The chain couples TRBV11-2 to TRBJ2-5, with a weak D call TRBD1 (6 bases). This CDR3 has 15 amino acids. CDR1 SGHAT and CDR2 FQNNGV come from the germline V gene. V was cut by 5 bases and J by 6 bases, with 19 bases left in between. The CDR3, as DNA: TGTGCCAGCAGCCCAGGGACATCCCCCGGGAAGACCCAGTACTTC. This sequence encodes CASSPGTSPGKTQYF. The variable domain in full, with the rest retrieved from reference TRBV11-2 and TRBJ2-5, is EAGVAQSPRYKIIEKRQSVAFWCNPISGHATLYWYQQILGQGPKLLIQFQNNGVVDDSQLPKDRFSAERLKGVDSTLKIQPAKLEDSAVYLCASSPGTSPGKTQYFGPGTRLLVL.